The rows below give T cell receptor beta chains drawn from one sample of a study of CD8+ T cells in alopecia areata. TCRdb's copy holds only in-frame clones and misses some; the assay was immunoSEQ multiplex PCR. The sample has some 160,000 clones; 55% to 75% are singletons. The specimen comprised CD4+ T cells sorted from blood, sampled at week 4, from a patient treated with tofacitinib. The receptor set was obtained from a human donor with alopecia areata. Both conserved end residues are part of each CDR3. The D gene is left open where the match is weak. Clone sizes are given selectively: once, few, many, or a class where the clone is expanded.

clone_size: NA; v_call: TRBV30; j_call: TRBJ2-5; d_call: NA; cdr3_aa: CAWSARETQYF; cdr3_nt: TGTGCCTGGAGTGCCCGAGAGACCCAGTACTTC
clone_size: once; v_call: TRBV30; j_call: TRBJ1-1; d_call: NA; cdr3_aa: CAWSKDGRLEAFF; cdr3_nt: TGTGCCTGGTCAAAGGACGGACGCCTAGAAGCTTTCTTT
clone_size: NA; v_call: TRBV5-6; j_call: TRBJ1-6; d_call: NA; cdr3_aa: CASSGQGYNSPLHF; cdr3_nt: TGTGCCAGCAGCGGTCAGGGTTATAATTCACCCCTCCACTTT
clone_size: once; v_call: TRBV29-1; j_call: TRBJ2-3; d_call: NA; cdr3_aa: CSVVEVSSTDTQYF; cdr3_nt: TGCAGCGTTGTAGAGGTCTCTAGCACAGATACGCAGTATTTT
clone_size: NA; v_call: TRBV5-1; j_call: TRBJ1-4; d_call: NA; cdr3_aa: CASSLSLNEKLFF; cdr3_nt: TGCGCCAGCAGCTTGAGCCTGAATGAAAAACTGTTTTTT
clone_size: NA; v_call: TRBV4-3; j_call: TRBJ2-5; d_call: TRBD2; cdr3_aa: CASSLLGLAGETQYF; cdr3_nt: TGCGCCAGCAGCCTGCTTGGACTAGCGGGGGAGACCCAGTACTTC
clone_size: NA; v_call: TRBV30; j_call: TRBJ1-5; d_call: NA; cdr3_aa: CAWSQGGGNQPQHF; cdr3_nt: TGTGCCTGGAGTCAAGGAGGCGGCAATCAGCCCCAGCATTTT
clone_size: few; v_call: TRBV27; j_call: TRBJ1-3; d_call: TRBD1; cdr3_aa: CASSHNRGKGNTIYF; cdr3_nt: TGTGCCAGCAGTCACAACAGGGGAAAGGGAAACACCATATATTTT
clone_size: NA; v_call: TRBV5-6; j_call: TRBJ2-7; d_call: NA; cdr3_aa: CASSSRPGADYEQYF; cdr3_nt: TGTGCCAGCAGCTCCCGCCCAGGGGCGGACTACGAGCAGTACTTC
clone_size: NA; v_call: TRBV10-3; j_call: TRBJ1-6; d_call: NA; cdr3_aa: CAISESNEKPLHF; cdr3_nt: TGTGCCATCAGTGAGTCCAACGAGAAACCCCTCCACTTT
clone_size: NA; v_call: TRBV7-9; j_call: TRBJ1-1; d_call: TRBD1; cdr3_aa: CASSPRGQVDAFF; cdr3_nt: TGTGCCAGCAGCCCAAGGGGACAGGTCGACGCTTTCTTT
clone_size: NA; v_call: TRBV29-1; j_call: TRBJ1-1; d_call: NA; cdr3_aa: CSVVRAGMNTEAFF; cdr3_nt: TGCAGCGTTGTGAGGGCGGGCATGAACACTGAAGCTTTCTTT
clone_size: few; v_call: TRBV5-6; j_call: TRBJ1-3; d_call: TRBD1; cdr3_aa: CASSGDSRTGGNTIYF; cdr3_nt: TGTGCCAGCAGCGGGGACAGCCGTACGGGAGGAAACACCATATATTTT
clone_size: once; v_call: TRBV30; j_call: TRBJ1-1; d_call: TRBD1; cdr3_aa: CAVRQGVVRGDTEAFF; cdr3_nt: TGTGCCGTTCGACAGGGAGTAGTACGTGGGGACACTGAAGCTTTCTTT
clone_size: few; v_call: TRBV7-9; j_call: TRBJ1-1; d_call: NA; cdr3_aa: CASSDNSRGTEAFF; cdr3_nt: TGTGCCAGCAGCGATAACTCCCGGGGTACTGAAGCTTTCTTT
clone_size: NA; v_call: TRBV11-3; j_call: TRBJ2-7; d_call: TRBD1; cdr3_aa: CASSLAGGEQYF; cdr3_nt: TGTGCCAGCAGCTTAGCAGGGGGCGAGCAGTACTTC
clone_size: NA; v_call: TRBV2; j_call: TRBJ1-5; d_call: NA; cdr3_aa: CASRASNQPQHF; cdr3_nt: TGTGCCAGCAGGGCTAGCAATCAGCCCCAGCATTTT
clone_size: few; v_call: TRBV2; j_call: TRBJ1-5; d_call: NA; cdr3_aa: CASKWTYNQPQHF; cdr3_nt: TGTGCCAGCAAATGGACTTACAATCAGCCCCAGCATTTT
clone_size: NA; v_call: TRBV27; j_call: TRBJ1-1; d_call: NA; cdr3_aa: CASNRGLGTEAFF; cdr3_nt: TGTGCCAGCAATCGAGGGCTGGGTACTGAAGCTTTCTTT
clone_size: NA; v_call: TRBV29-1; j_call: TRBJ2-3; d_call: TRBD1; cdr3_aa: CSVGGTGGMDTQYF; cdr3_nt: TGCAGCGTTGGCGGGACAGGGGGCATGGATACGCAGTATTTT
clone_size: few; v_call: TRBV5-4; j_call: TRBJ2-7; d_call: TRBD1; cdr3_aa: CASSSGTGAWEQYF; cdr3_nt: TGTGCCAGCAGCTCTGGGACAGGGGCGTGGGAGCAGTACTTC
clone_size: NA; v_call: TRBV5-4; j_call: TRBJ2-5; d_call: TRBD2; cdr3_aa: CASSLIGGNQETQYF; cdr3_nt: TGTGCCAGCAGCTTGATCGGGGGGAACCAAGAGACCCAGTACTTC
clone_size: NA; v_call: TRBV7-3; j_call: TRBJ1-2; d_call: NA; cdr3_aa: CASSLSGTSYGYTF; cdr3_nt: TGTGCCAGCAGCTTATCCGGCACGTCCTATGGCTACACCTTC
clone_size: few; v_call: TRBV10-3; j_call: TRBJ2-3; d_call: TRBD1; cdr3_aa: CATLGQGDDTQYF; cdr3_nt: TGTGCCACCCTGGGACAGGGAGATGATACGCAGTATTTT
clone_size: NA; v_call: TRBV30; j_call: TRBJ1-5; d_call: NA; cdr3_aa: CAWSVNVNQPQHF; cdr3_nt: TGTGCCTGGAGTGTAAATGTAAATCAGCCCCAGCATTTT
clone_size: few; v_call: TRBV30; j_call: TRBJ2-3; d_call: TRBD2; cdr3_aa: CAWSTLAGSTDTQYF; cdr3_nt: TGTGCCTGGAGTACCCTAGCGGGGAGCACAGATACGCAGTATTTT
clone_size: NA; v_call: TRBV7-8; j_call: TRBJ2-3; d_call: NA; cdr3_aa: CASSSTDTQYF; cdr3_nt: TGTGCCAGCAGCAGCACAGATACGCAGTATTTT
clone_size: NA; v_call: TRBV30; j_call: TRBJ2-5; d_call: NA; cdr3_aa: CAWSAGAKTQYF; cdr3_nt: TGTGCCTGGAGTGCAGGGGCCAAGACCCAGTACTTC
clone_size: NA; v_call: TRBV6-5; j_call: TRBJ2-5; d_call: NA; cdr3_aa: CASGTQETQYF; cdr3_nt: TGTGCCAGCGGGACTCAAGAGACCCAGTACTTC
clone_size: NA; v_call: TRBV7-9; j_call: TRBJ2-5; d_call: TRBD2; cdr3_aa: CASRAPGLAGGRETQYF; cdr3_nt: TGTGCCAGCAGAGCCCCCGGACTAGCGGGGGGGCGGGAGACCCAGTACTTC
clone_size: NA; v_call: TRBV30; j_call: TRBJ2-7; d_call: NA; cdr3_aa: CAWSAPGTNEQYF; cdr3_nt: TGTGCCTGGAGCGCCCCGGGGACCAACGAGCAGTACTTC
clone_size: few; v_call: TRBV5-5; j_call: TRBJ1-2; d_call: NA; cdr3_aa: CASSDQGSGYTF; cdr3_nt: TGTGCCAGCAGCGACCAGGGGAGCGGCTACACCTTC
clone_size: NA; v_call: TRBV2; j_call: TRBJ1-2; d_call: TRBD1; cdr3_aa: CASSGQGAYYGYTF; cdr3_nt: TGTGCCAGCAGTGGACAGGGGGCCTACTATGGCTACACCTTC
clone_size: many; v_call: TRBV12-5; j_call: TRBJ2-3; d_call: NA; cdr3_aa: CASGLGQNTDTQYF; cdr3_nt: TGTGCTAGTGGTTTGGGACAGAACACAGATACGCAGTATTTT
clone_size: NA; v_call: TRBV11-2; j_call: TRBJ2-3; d_call: NA; cdr3_aa: CASSLAIRGSTDTQYF; cdr3_nt: TGTGCCAGCAGCTTAGCTATCCGGGGAAGCACAGATACGCAGTATTTT
clone_size: few; v_call: TRBV30; j_call: TRBJ1-1; d_call: NA; cdr3_aa: CAWDSGKGSAFF; cdr3_nt: TGTGCCTGGGATTCGGGGAAAGGCTCAGCTTTCTTT
clone_size: NA; v_call: TRBV25-1; j_call: TRBJ1-5; d_call: NA; cdr3_aa: CASSEGGFGDQPQHF; cdr3_nt: TGTGCCAGCAGTGAGGGGGGATTCGGCGATCAGCCCCAGCATTTT
clone_size: NA; v_call: TRBV7-7; j_call: TRBJ1-4; d_call: NA; cdr3_aa: CASSLGGSNEKLFF; cdr3_nt: TGTGCTAGCAGCTTAGGCGGATCTAATGAAAAACTGTTTTTT
clone_size: NA; v_call: TRBV5-6; j_call: TRBJ2-5; d_call: NA; cdr3_aa: CASSSGITVTQYF; cdr3_nt: TGTGCCAGCAGCTCGGGTATTACGGTGACCCAGTACTTC
clone_size: few; v_call: TRBV29-1; j_call: TRBJ2-4; d_call: NA; cdr3_aa: CSATTLAKNIQYF; cdr3_nt: TGCAGCGCTACGACACTAGCCAAAAACATTCAGTACTTC
clone_size: once; v_call: TRBV29-1; j_call: TRBJ1-2; d_call: TRBD1; cdr3_aa: CSVRQGGGYTF; cdr3_nt: TGCAGCGTTCGACAGGGAGGTGGCTACACCTTC
clone_size: NA; v_call: TRBV2; j_call: TRBJ2-7; d_call: NA; cdr3_aa: CASRTSYEQYF; cdr3_nt: TGTGCCAGTAGGACGTCCTACGAGCAGTACTTC
clone_size: NA; v_call: TRBV25-1; j_call: TRBJ2-1; d_call: TRBD1; cdr3_aa: CASSWTGNRNNEQFF; cdr3_nt: TGTGCCAGCAGTTGGACAGGCAATAGAAACAATGAGCAGTTCTTC
clone_size: few; v_call: TRBV29-1; j_call: TRBJ1-2; d_call: NA; cdr3_aa: CSVLSPPPQYGYTF; cdr3_nt: TGCAGCGTCCTCTCCCCCCCGCCCCAATATGGCTACACCTTC
clone_size: NA; v_call: TRBV29-1; j_call: TRBJ2-3; d_call: TRBD1; cdr3_aa: CSVAQGAGTDTQYF; cdr3_nt: TGCAGCGTCGCACAGGGGGCCGGAACAGATACGCAGTATTTT
clone_size: NA; v_call: TRBV6-1; j_call: TRBJ1-4; d_call: NA; cdr3_aa: CAISRQSFDEKLFF; cdr3_nt: TGTGCCATCAGTCGACAGAGTTTTGATGAAAAACTGTTTTTT
clone_size: once; v_call: TRBV30; j_call: TRBJ1-1; d_call: NA; cdr3_aa: CAWSVGGVVAEAFF; cdr3_nt: TGTGCCTGGAGTGTCGGGGGGGTGGTGGCTGAAGCTTTCTTT
clone_size: few; v_call: TRBV9; j_call: TRBJ2-7; d_call: NA; cdr3_aa: CASSRDPGDEQYF; cdr3_nt: TGTGCCAGCAGCCGGGACCCCGGGGACGAGCAGTACTTC
clone_size: NA; v_call: TRBV29-1; j_call: TRBJ2-1; d_call: NA; cdr3_aa: CSASPGPEQFF; cdr3_nt: TGCAGCGCCTCTCCCGGGCCTGAGCAGTTCTTC